One sample yielded the 13 T cell receptor beta chains listed below, sequenced in a study of OX40 agonist ivuxolimab in advanced cancers. The protocol was immunoSEQ multiplex PCR, while the TCRdb copy is restricted to in-frame clones and leaves out a portion. The data contain 100,000 to 150,000 clones, roughly nine tenths of them seen just once; the ten biggest clones take up approximately 1.1%. The specimen comprised CD4+ or CD8+ T cells sorted from blood, sampled in a trial of the OX40 agonist ivuxolimab. These receptors originate from an adult with an advanced solid tumor such as melanoma, head and neck, liver or kidney cancer.

Only a few counts were recorded for this clone. V and J are TRBV10-2 and TRBJ2-7, with 10 bases aligning to TRBD2. V trimming: 7 bases; J trimming: 5 bases; junction bases outside the gene matches: 5. Germline CDR1 WSHSY, CDR2 SAAADI. The CDR3 loop spans 13 amino acids. DNA of the CDR3: TGCGCCAGCACCCTAGCGGGAGCCAACGAGCAGTACTTC. As protein: CASTLAGANEQYF.

This rearrangement joins TRBV28 to TRBJ2-7, with unresolved D. The CDR3 spans 14 residues. Trimming pared 1 base from V and 3 bases from J, leaving 10 bases between. The germline V gene encodes CDR1 MDHEN and CDR2 SYDVKM. The CDR3 spells CASSLSQMSYEQYF. The CDR3 DNA sequence: TGTGCCAGCAGTTTATCCCAAATGAGCTACGAGCAGTACTTC.

The CDR3 here is CASSFYSNQPQHF. The CDR3 region has the DNA TGTGCCAGCAGTTTTTATAGCAATCAGCCCCAGCATTTT. This chain uses TRBV27 with TRBJ1-5, with D uncertain. CDR1 and CDR2 from the germline V gene are MNHEY and SMNVEV (reference sequence). V was trimmed by 3 bases and J by 0 bases, leaving 3 bases between them. The CDR3 has 13 amino acids.

This chain joins TRBV21-1 and TRBJ2-5; the D segment call TRBD2 is taken from the table without a DNA check. TRBV21-1 is a pseudogene. The CDR3 covers 14 residues. Here the CDR3 DNA reads TGTGCCAGCACCCCGCCAGAGGTCCAAGAGACCCAGTACTTC. It codes for CASTPPEVQETQYF.

The CDR3 sequence is CASSSLIGYEQYF. The CDR3 coding sequence is TGTGCCAGCAGTTCCCTAATCGGCTACGAGCAGTACTTC. The chain combines TRBV27 with TRBJ2-7, with D uncertain. V was clipped by 4 bases and J by 3 bases, with 10 bases between them. Germline CDR1 MNHEY, CDR2 SMNVEV (reference sequence). The CDR3 extends over 13 amino acids.

This chain uses TRBV5-1 with TRBJ2-3; D gene unclear. The CDR3 contains 13 residues. V lost 0 bases, J lost 2 bases, and 4 bases lay in between. Germline-derived CDR1 and CDR2 are SGHRS and YFSETQ. In DNA, the CDR3 is TGCGCCAGCAGCTTGGACATCACAGATACGCAGTATTTT. It codes for CASSLDITDTQYF.

The chain links TRBV7-2 to TRBJ1-3; D not certain. The CDR3 contains 16 residues. Germline values: CDR1 SGHTA, CDR2 FQGNSA. The V gene lost 5 bases and the J gene lost 0 bases, with 14 bases spanning the gap. This chain's CDR3 is CASSPWTVSSGNTIYF. The CDR3 coding sequence is TGTGCCAGCAGCCCTTGGACCGTGAGCTCTGGAAACACCATATATTTT.

The chain joins TRBV27 to TRBJ2-4, with unresolved D. The V gene's germline CDR1 is MNHEY and CDR2 SMNVEV (reference sequence). The CDR3 extends over 15 amino acids. The V gene lost 4 bases and the J gene lost 0 bases, with 10 bases spanning the gap. For the CDR3, the DNA is TGTGCCAGCAGTTCGACGCAGCTAGCCAAAAACATTCAGTACTTC. Its translation is CASSSTQLAKNIQYF.

This clone was counted once. J is TRBJ2-7 and V is TRBV2; D gene unclear. There are 13 residues in the CDR3. Germline V gene lookup returns CDR1 SNHLY and CDR2 FYNNEI. V was trimmed by 1 base and J by 6 bases, leaving 10 bases between them. The CDR3 region has the DNA TGTGCCAGCAGTGAAGTCCGAGCCCTCGAGCAGTACTTC. It yields the protein CASSEVRALEQYF.

V and J are TRBV11-2 and TRBJ2-5; the D gene is possibly TRBD1 (7 bases). CDR3 length: 16 residues. Germline assignment: CDR1 SGHAT and CDR2 FQNNGV. Trimming pared 1 base from V and 5 bases from J, leaving 17 bases between. CDR3 region: CASSLGKEGARETQYF. For the CDR3, the DNA is TGTGCCAGCAGCTTAGGGAAGGAGGGGGCACGGGAGACCCAGTACTTC.

The chain couples TRBV9 to TRBJ2-2; D may match TRBD1 or TRBD2 (5 bases each). V was clipped by 0 bases and J by 8 bases, with 11 bases between them. The CDR3 extends over 14 amino acids. Looked up from germline, CDR1 is SGDLS and CDR2 is YYNGEE. CDR3: CASSVVRGAGELFF. Written as DNA, the CDR3 is TGTGCCAGCAGCGTAGTTCGAGGGGCGGGGGAGCTGTTTTTT. Filled out from reference TRBV9 and TRBJ2-2, the complete variable domain reads DSGVTQTPKHLITATGQRVTLRCSPRSGDLSVYWYQQSLDQGLQFLIQYYNGEERAKGNILERFSAQQFPDLHSELNLSSLELGDSALYFCASSVVRGAGELFFGEGSRLTVL.

CDR3: CASSVEGSRGEQFF. In DNA form, the CDR3 reads TGTGCCAGCAGCGTAGAGGGTAGCCGGGGTGAGCAGTTCTTC. The V call is TRBV9, the J call TRBJ2-1, with a possible D match to TRBD2 (5 bases). V was trimmed by 0 bases and J by 9 bases, leaving 13 bases between them. In germline, CDR1 is SGDLS, CDR2 YYNGEE. The length of the CDR3 is 14 residues.

The gene calls are TRBV19 and TRBJ2-7; 8 bases match TRBD1. The ends lost 5 bases at V and 2 bases at J; junction bases unmatched: 2. Germline CDR1 and CDR2: LNHDA and SQIVND (reference sequence). The CDR3 covers 13 residues. The chain's CDR3 is CASSVQGAYEQYF. The DNA of the CDR3 is TGTGCCAGTAGTGTACAGGGGGCCTACGAGCAGTACTTC.